The 27 T cell receptor beta chains given below trace back to one sample, sequenced in a study of blood T cell repertoires in COVID-19. Assay: immunoSEQ multiplex PCR; the TCRdb copy retains only in-frame clones and omits some. The profile shows about 98,000 clones, more than 60% of them singletons. Sequencing used peripheral blood. The receptors originated from a man aged 65-85 years with acute or convalescent COVID-19.

The genes are TRBV19 and TRBJ2-5; 11 bases match TRBD2. Germline CDR1 and CDR2: LNHDA and SQIVND (reference sequence). The trim removed 4 bases at V and 10 bases at J, leaving 8 bases unmatched. CDR3 length: 14 residues. The CDR3 sequence: CASSTVAGGRGQYF. As DNA, the CDR3 is TGTGCCAGTAGTACCGTAGCGGGAGGGAGGGGCCAGTACTTC.

The gene calls are TRBV19 and TRBJ2-1; no clear D gene. The ends were cut back, 7 bases at V and 10 bases at J, with 17 bases in the middle. CDR1 and CDR2 from the germline V gene are LNHDA and SQIVND (reference sequence). This CDR3 region has 13 residues. DNA of the CDR3: TGTGCCAGTAAGCCTCGAGGTGCCTACGAGCAGTTCTTC. Translated: CASKPRGAYEQFF.

This chain uses TRBV6-2 or TRBV6-3 with TRBJ2-2, with D hard to call. The length of the CDR3 is 11 residues. Germline lookup yields CDR1 MNHEY and CDR2 SVGEGT. Deletions cut 4 bases from V and 7 bases from J, with 4 bases between. The CDR3 sequence is CASSFYGELFF. The CDR3 DNA follows: TGTGCCAGCAGTTTCTACGGGGAGCTGTTTTTT.

This clone appeared a single time. V is TRBV6-1 and J is TRBJ2-5, with D possibly matching TRBD1 (5 bases). The CDR3 consists of 11 residues. Trimming left V 8 bases short and J 5 bases short, with 9 bases between. The V gene's germline CDR1 is MNHNS and CDR2 SASEGT. CDR3 sequence reads: CASGATETQYF. DNA for the CDR3: TGTGCCAGCGGGGCTACCGAGACCCAGTACTTC.

A single count supports this clone. The J gene is TRBJ2-2, the V gene TRBV18, with 7 nucleotides matching TRBD1. This CDR3 has 13 amino acids. Germline lookup yields CDR1 KGHSH and CDR2 LQKENI. With V trimmed by 6 bases and J by 7 bases, 5 bases remained unmatched. Here the CDR3 reads CASSQTGNGELFF. CDR3 bases: TGTGCCAGCTCGCAGACAGGGAACGGGGAGCTGTTTTTT.

The table lists this clone with a count of one. The chain is built from TRBV6-2 or TRBV6-3 and TRBJ2-1; TRBD2 aligns across 8 bases. The CDR3 is made up of 13 amino acids. The V and J ends lost 5 bases and 9 bases, in that order; junction bases with no gene match: 6. Per the germline V gene, CDR1 is MNHEY and CDR2 is SVGEGT. The CDR3 DNA follows: TGTGCCAGCAGTGGCCGGGAGGGAATTGAGCAGTTCTTC. It encodes CASSGREGIEQFF.

The chain employs TRBV28 and TRBJ2-7; D might be TRBD2 (6 bases). Between the trimmed V and J ends, which lost 6 bases and 0 bases, there was a span of 15 bases. The germline V gene encodes CDR1 MDHEN and CDR2 SYDVKM. The CDR3 is 15 residues long. The CDR3 coding sequence is TGTGCCAGCAGCTTGCGGGACTGGAACTCCTACGAGCAGTACTTC. It yields the protein CASSLRDWNSYEQYF.

A single count supports this clone. The chain uses TRBV7-2 and TRBJ1-2; possibly TRBD1 for D (6 bases). The CDR3 has 15 residues. CDR1 and CDR2 (germline): SGHTA, FQGNSA. V was trimmed by 5 bases and J by 5 bases, leaving 18 bases between them. Written as DNA, the CDR3 is TGTGCCAGCAGCCTTAGGGGAGGGGGGGATTATGGCTACACCTTC. Translation: CASSLRGGGDYGYTF.

This clone was counted a few times. J is TRBJ2-1 and V is TRBV28, with TRBD2 matching 10 bases. The V gene's germline CDR1 is MDHEN and CDR2 SYDVKM. The CDR3 is 15 residues long. V gave up 3 bases and J gave up 9 bases; unmatched junction bases: 8. CDR3 sequence (DNA): TGTGCCAGCAGTTTTACTAGCGGGGCCAGAAGTGAGCAGTTCTTC. Protein sequence: CASSFTSGARSEQFF.

The chain is built from TRBV19 and TRBJ2-5; D remains unclear. V lost 5 bases to trimming and J lost 4 bases, with 20 bases between them. Germline-derived CDR1 and CDR2 are LNHDA and SQIVND (reference sequence). CDR3 size: 16 residues. Written as DNA, the CDR3 is TGTGCCAGTAGTCCTTCGCGAGGTGTGGCTGGAGAGACCCAGTACTTC. Amino acids: CASSPSRGVAGETQYF.

This clone has more than one count but fewer than ten. The chain combines TRBV21-1 with TRBJ1-1; the DNA was not compared with TRBD1, the D call given in the table. TRBV21-1 is termed a pseudogene. The CDR3 covers 17 residues. CDR3 coding DNA: TGTGCCAGCAGCAAAGTCGGGGAATTACACAGGGATTTAGAAGCTTTCTTT. Translated: CASSKVGELHRDLEAFF.

This chain links TRBV6-1 with TRBJ1-2, with D tentatively TRBD1 (5 bases). The CDR3 sequence is 15 residues long. Between the trimmed V and J ends, which lost 0 bases and 5 bases, there was a span of 13 bases. From germline, CDR1 is MNHNS and CDR2 SASEGT. CDR3 bases: TGTGCCAGCAGTGAAGCGGTGGGGCTTCAATATGGCTACACCTTC. Protein product: CASSEAVGLQYGYTF.

The chain combines TRBV27 with TRBJ2-5; D is perhaps TRBD2 (5 bases). V gave up 5 bases and J gave up 5 bases, with 15 bases separating them. The CDR3 has 14 residues. Germline V gene data show CDR1 as MNHEY and CDR2 as SMNVEV (reference sequence). For the CDR3, the DNA is TGTGCCAGCAGTCCCTACTTGCGAGGGGAGACCCAGTACTTC. Its protein product is CASSPYLRGETQYF.

This clone was detected only once. Written as DNA, the CDR3 is TGTGCCAGCAGCTTAGAGACAGGGGGAGGGAATCAGCCCCAGCATTTT. Its protein product is CASSLETGGGNQPQHF. The rearrangement uses TRBV7-2 and TRBJ1-5; TRBD1 matches at 9 bases. This CDR3 has 16 amino acids. Per germline, CDR1 SGHTA and CDR2 FQGNSA. J gave up 4 bases and V 1 base, and 5 bases lay outside the gene matches.

V usage is TRBV5-5 and J usage is TRBJ1-1; D is unclear. V was clipped by 2 bases and J by 3 bases, with 14 bases between them. Germline CDR1 and CDR2: SGHKS and YYEKEE (reference sequence). CDR3 length: 15 amino acids. Written as DNA, the CDR3 is TGTGCCAGCAGCTTTCAATCAGGTACGCACACTGAAGCTTTCTTT. Encoded protein: CASSFQSGTHTEAFF.

The chain has TRBV29-1 and TRBJ2-7; no firm D call. Germline CDR1 and CDR2: SQVTM and ANQGSEA. CDR3 length: 12 residues. V lost 6 bases and J 2 bases, leaving 11 bases between the germline ends. The CDR3 loop reads CSVHSDAYEQYF. The CDR3 DNA follows: TGCAGCGTCCACTCCGATGCCTACGAGCAGTACTTC.

The table lists this clone with a few counts. J is TRBJ1-1 and V is TRBV5-4; a weak D match, TRBD1 (5 bases). The CDR3 extends over 14 amino acids. Trimming took 4 bases from V and 5 from J, leaving 15 bases between them. Germline CDR1 reads SGHNT; CDR2 reads YYREEE (reference sequence). For the CDR3, the DNA is TGTGCCAGCAGCGACGCGGGGGGGAGGACTGAAGCTTTCTTT. Residues: CASSDAGGRTEAFF.

V is TRBV7-2 and J is TRBJ1-3; TRBD1 is a possible D gene (6 bases). Germline V CDR1 and CDR2: SGHTA, FQGNSA. There are 18 residues in the CDR3. V lost 3 bases to trimming and J lost 0 bases, with 18 bases between them. In nucleotides, the CDR3 is TGTGCCAGCAGCTTGGTACAGGGATGGGGCTTCTCTGGAAACACCATATATTTT. This sequence encodes CASSLVQGWGFSGNTIYF.

The chain has TRBV28 and TRBJ2-5; D perhaps matches TRBD1 (6 bases). V gave up 2 bases and J gave up 8 bases, with 15 bases separating them. The germline gives CDR1 MDHEN, CDR2 SYDVKM. The CDR3 runs to 14 residues. The CDR3 reads CASSLIKKGETQYF. For the CDR3, the DNA is TGTGCCAGCAGTTTAATAAAAAAGGGGGAAACCCAGTACTTC.

This chain joins TRBV2 and TRBJ2-1; the D is unclear. The length of the CDR3 is 14 residues. Looked up from germline, CDR1 is SNHLY and CDR2 is FYNNEI. V was trimmed by 3 bases and J by 8 bases, leaving 14 bases between them. CDR3 nucleotide sequence: TGTGCCAGCAGTGAGGGCCCCGTATTTTATGAGCAGTTCTTC. It is translated as CASSEGPVFYEQFF.

V usage is TRBV14 and J usage is TRBJ2-5; 10 bases match TRBD2. The CDR3 runs 17 residues. Germline-derived CDR1 and CDR2 are SGHDN and FVKESK. Trimming at V came to 4 bases and at J to 5 bases, leaving 13 bases not matched to a gene. The CDR3 DNA is TGTGCCAGCAGCCGCCCAATGGGGACTAGCGTCGGGGAGACCCAGTACTTC. Amino acids: CASSRPMGTSVGETQYF.

The chain couples TRBV7-2 to TRBJ1-1; possibly TRBD1 for D (6 bases). V shed 5 bases and J shed 1 base, with 14 bases lying between them. CDR3 size: 15 residues. Per the germline V gene, CDR1 is SGHTA and CDR2 is FQGNSA. The CDR3 DNA reads as TGTGCCAGCAGCGCCCAGGGGTCAGGGAACACTGAAGCTTTCTTT. It specifies CASSAQGSGNTEAFF. The variable domain in full, with the rest retrieved from reference TRBV7-2 and TRBJ1-1, is GAGVSQSPSNKVTEKGKDVELRCDPISGHTALYWYRQSLGQGLEFLIYFQGNSAPDKSGLPSDRFSAERTGGSVSTLTIQRTQQEDSAVYLCASSAQGSGNTEAFFGQGTRLTVV.

This clone has just a few counts. This chain links TRBV28 with TRBJ1-5; TRBD1 matches 7 bases. CDR1 is MDHEN and CDR2 is SYDVKM in the germline V gene. The CDR3 is made up of 18 amino acids. V lost 7 bases to trimming and J lost 0 bases; unmatched junction nucleotides: 15. The DNA of the CDR3 is TGTGCCAGCAAACGCCGGGACAGTTGGGGTTATAGCAATCAGCCCCAGCATTTT. This gives the protein CASKRRDSWGYSNQPQHF. The entire variable domain, with the rest obtained from reference TRBV28 and TRBJ1-5, is as follows: DVKVTQSSRYLVKRTGEKVFLECVQDMDHENMFWYRQDPGLGLRLIYFSYDVKMKEKGDIPEGYSVSREKKERFSLILESASTNQTSMYLCASKRRDSWGYSNQPQHFGDGTRLSIL.

The chain has TRBV19 and TRBJ2-7; D may be TRBD1 (6 bases). The V end was cut by 10 bases, the J end by 3 bases, with 19 bases between. The CDR3 is made up of 14 amino acids. Germline loops: CDR1 LNHDA, CDR2 SQIVND (reference sequence). CDR3: CATAHGTRGYEQYF. The CDR3 DNA reads TGTGCCACCGCACACGGGACACGCGGCTACGAGCAGTACTTC.

The rearrangement joins TRBV29-1 to TRBJ2-3, with 10 bases lining up with TRBD2. CDR1 SQVTM and CDR2 ANQGSEA come from the germline V gene. The CDR3 runs to 15 residues. The junction had 9 bases not matched to a gene; V was cut back by 6 bases and J by 3 bases. CDR3 loop: CSVLGAGGGTDTQYF. The CDR3 DNA is TGCAGCGTGTTGGGAGCGGGAGGGGGAACAGATACGCAGTATTTT.

The V gene is TRBV5-4, the J gene TRBJ1-1; 9 nucleotides line up with TRBD1. The CDR3 loop spans 14 amino acids. Germline V gives CDR1 SGHNT, CDR2 YYREEE (reference sequence). Unmatched junction bases numbered 2, after V lost 3 bases and J lost 2 bases. For the CDR3, the DNA is TGTGCCAGCAGCTCAACAGGGGGCAACACTGAAGCTTTCTTT. It yields the protein CASSSTGGNTEAFF.

The chain recombines TRBV28 with TRBJ1-5; the match to TRBD1 covers 9 bases. The germline V gene encodes CDR1 MDHEN and CDR2 SYDVKM. The CDR3 consists of 14 residues. V gave up 9 bases and J gave up 2 bases; unmatched junction bases: 5. CDR3 in DNA: TGTGCCAGTAAGACAGGGGGAGGCAATCAGCCCCAGCATTTT. Protein sequence: CASKTGGGNQPQHF. Based on the CDR3 plus reference TRBV28 and TRBJ1-5, the full variable domain is DVKVTQSSRYLVKRTGEKVFLECVQDMDHENMFWYRQDPGLGLRLIYFSYDVKMKEKGDIPEGYSVSREKKERFSLILESASTNQTSMYLCASKTGGGNQPQHFGDGTRLSIL.